A selection of T cell receptor beta chains follows, all from one sample in a study of PD-1 blockade in mismatch repair-deficient tumors. The method was immunoSEQ multiplex PCR; TCRdb's version includes in-frame clones alone and lacks a portion of them. The sample has 40,000 or so clones; 70% to 80% are singletons. The starting material was peripheral blood, obtained 4 weeks after starting pembrolizumab. These receptors were taken from an adult with mismatch repair-deficient cancer. The conserved cysteine and the conserved F or W are not part of the CDR3 here. Each record gives: clone size, J gene, V gene, CDR3 protein. Clone size is stated in some rows and not others, as once, few, many or a class when expanded.

size: -; J: TRBJ2-7; V: TRBV2; CDR3: ASSRLKGDRDYEQY
size: -; J: TRBJ1-1; V: TRBV19; CDR3: ASSIGVGNTEAF
size: -; J: TRBJ2-5; V: TRBV5-1; CDR3: ASRPSMGGSKY
size: -; J: TRBJ2-1; V: TRBV10-3; CDR3: AISEGRGEDEQF
size: -; J: TRBJ2-5; V: TRBV5-1; CDR3: ASRFSSGQETQY
size: -; J: TRBJ2-7; V: TRBV5-1; CDR3: ASSLGGGLAGAYEQY
size: -; J: TRBJ2-7; V: TRBV11-2; CDR3: ASSSGLAGTYEQY
size: medium-sized; J: TRBJ1-1; V: TRBV6-5; CDR3: ASSYSPDRGAF
size: -; J: TRBJ2-2; V: TRBV30; CDR3: AWSRQGNAGELF
size: -; J: TRBJ1-4; V: TRBV30; CDR3: AWRGAGGATNEKLF
size: few; J: TRBJ1-2; V: TRBV30; CDR3: AWSLTGNYGYT
size: -; J: TRBJ2-7; V: TRBV5-6; CDR3: ASSLWASYEQY
size: -; J: -; V: TRBV4-3; CDR3: ASSQGREWETQY
size: -; J: TRBJ2-7; V: TRBV6-6; CDR3: ASSIKIQTGRAEQY
size: -; J: TRBJ2-1; V: TRBV5-6; CDR3: ASSLKVASGRAYNEQF
size: once; J: TRBJ1-4; V: TRBV28; CDR3: ASSLLNPQGQKLF
size: -; J: TRBJ2-1; V: TRBV4-2; CDR3: ASSQGGLNNEQF
size: -; J: TRBJ1-4; V: TRBV6-1; CDR3: ASSGLGGLF
size: few; J: TRBJ2-3; V: TRBV30; CDR3: AWSEWGRGTDTQY
size: once; J: TRBJ1-1; V: TRBV19; CDR3: ASSPGVGITEAF
size: -; J: TRBJ2-3; V: TRBV7-9; CDR3: ASSFRAESTDTQY
size: -; J: TRBJ2-3; V: TRBV28; CDR3: ASSPWILPGGTDTQY
size: -; J: TRBJ2-1; V: TRBV15; CDR3: ATSRDQGGRARNEQF
size: -; J: TRBJ2-1; V: TRBV27; CDR3: ASSTRTVNEQF
size: -; J: TRBJ2-1; V: TRBV30; CDR3: AWSVEAFAGTMQF
size: -; J: TRBJ1-4; V: TRBV19; CDR3: ATKRQGSNEKLF
size: -; J: TRBJ2-1; V: TRBV7-2; CDR3: ASSLGDNEQF
size: -; J: TRBJ2-3; V: TRBV4-2; CDR3: ASSQDLGGVGTDTQY
size: -; J: TRBJ2-7; V: TRBV5-5; CDR3: ASSSGGGYEQY
size: -; J: TRBJ2-5; V: TRBV13; CDR3: ASSLGGGIETQY
size: -; J: TRBJ2-1; V: TRBV6-5; CDR3: ASSRLAGDYNEQF
size: -; J: TRBJ2-7; V: TRBV29-1; CDR3: SVAGASYEQY
size: -; J: TRBJ1-1; V: TRBV5-4; CDR3: ASSLEVGGYTEAF
size: -; J: TRBJ2-3; V: TRBV5-4; CDR3: ASSLAGTSTDTQY
size: -; J: TRBJ2-2; V: TRBV27; CDR3: ASSLRGGGELF
size: -; J: TRBJ2-1; V: TRBV5-1; CDR3: ASTGGNLWRAYNEQF
size: -; J: TRBJ2-2; V: TRBV7-9; CDR3: ASSTLSTGELF
size: few; J: TRBJ1-1; V: TRBV4-1; CDR3: ASSRGANTEAF
size: -; J: TRBJ2-7; V: TRBV5-1; CDR3: ASSLGVGEQY
size: -; J: TRBJ2-7; V: TRBV10-3; CDR3: AISERGGDEQY
size: -; J: TRBJ1-1; V: TRBV11-2; CDR3: ASSLDSGRVDRAF